The rows below give T cell receptor beta chains drawn from one sample of a study of blood T cell repertoires in COVID-19. Produced via immunoSEQ multiplex PCR; TCRdb's table is partial and in-frame only. The sample holds about 300,000 clones, 70% to 85% seen once. The sample consisted of peripheral blood. These receptors all stem from a human donor with COVID-19, enrolled during active disease. The donor label of this sample is uncertain. Both conserved end residues are part of each CDR3. Fields, in order: J gene, V gene, D gene, CDR3 length, clone size, CDR3 DNA, CDR3 protein. The D gene is left open where the match is weak. Clone size is stated in some rows and not others, as once, few, many or a class when expanded.

TRBJ2-7 TRBV7-9 NA 16 NA TGTGCCAGCAGCTTAGGTGGCGGGCCTAGCTCCTACGAGCAGTACTTC CASSLGGGPSSYEQYF
TRBJ2-5 TRBV19 NA 16 NA TGTGCCAGTAGTATGGATCGCCAGGATCCTCGGGAGACCCAGTACTTC CASSMDRQDPRETQYF
TRBJ1-5 TRBV5-6 NA 16 few TGTGCCAGCAGCTCGTTGCGAGGGTGGGGCGGGGGGCCCCAGCATTTT CASSSLRGWGGGPQHF
TRBJ2-3 TRBV5-6 TRBD2 15 NA TGTGCCAGCAGCCCAATAGCGGGGAGCACAGATACGCAGTATTTT CASSPIAGSTDTQYF
TRBJ2-7 TRBV11-1 TRBD1 13 NA TGTGCCAGCAGCCGGGACAGGGCCTACGAGCAGTACTTC CASSRDRAYEQYF
TRBJ2-4 TRBV5-1 NA 14 NA TGCGCCAGCAGCTTCGGGTCAGCTCAAAACATTCAGTACTTC CASSFGSAQNIQYF
TRBJ2-1 TRBV11-3 NA 15 NA TGTGCCAGCAGCTTGGAGGGCCGCTCCTACAATGAGCAGTTCTTC CASSLEGRSYNEQFF
TRBJ2-7 TRBV28 TRBD2 15 NA TGTGCCAGCAGTTCACCGGGACTAGCGGAAATGGAGCAGTACTTC CASSSPGLAEMEQYF
TRBJ1-4 TRBV28 TRBD1 14 NA TGTGCCAGCAGAATTCAGACAGGGTCTGAGGAACTGTTTTTT CASRIQTGSEELFF
TRBJ2-1 TRBV19 NA 16 NA TGTGCCAGCCAATCCGGCCCCTCAGGTTCCTACAATGAGCAGTTCTTC CASQSGPSGSYNEQFF
TRBJ2-5 TRBV11-2 NA 16 NA TGTGCCAGCAGCTTAGGATCGGGCCAGCGGTGGGAGACCCAGTACTTC CASSLGSGQRWETQYF
TRBJ1-4 TRBV9 NA 17 NA TGTGCCAGCAGCGTAGGGGCCACCACGGCAACTAATGAAAAACTGTTTTTT CASSVGATTATNEKLFF
TRBJ2-1 TRBV30 TRBD2 18 NA TGTGCCTGGAGCCTTCCTGGGAGCGGGAGAGGGTCCTACAATGAGCAGTTCTTC CAWSLPGSGRGSYNEQFF
TRBJ1-6 TRBV9 NA 16 NA TGTGCCAGCAGCGAATTGGGGGCAGGGGCTAATTCACCCCTCCACTTT CASSELGAGANSPLHF
TRBJ2-2 TRBV5-4 TRBD1 15 NA TGTGCCAGCAGCTCCCGACAGGGAAGCACCGGGGAGCTGTTTTTT CASSSRQGSTGELFF
TRBJ2-5 TRBV7-2 TRBD2 15 NA TGTGCCAGCAGCTTAGCTAGCGGGGCCCAAAAGACCCAGTACTTC CASSLASGAQKTQYF
TRBJ2-1 TRBV19 TRBD2 15 NA TGTGCCAGTAGTACCGGGACTAGCGGGAATGATGAGCAGTTCTTC CASSTGTSGNDEQFF
TRBJ1-2 TRBV6-5 NA 15 NA TGTGCCAGCAGTCGGCGGCCCGGGGGTGGCTATGGCTACACCTTC CASSRRPGGGYGYTF
TRBJ2-1 TRBV6-4 TRBD2 15 NA TGTGCCAGCAGTGGGTTGGGACTAGCGGGAGTTACGCAGTTCTTC CASSGLGLAGVTQFF
TRBJ1-2 TRBV28 NA 13 NA TGTGCCAGCAGTTATGCGGGGTCCTATGGCTACACCTTC CASSYAGSYGYTF
TRBJ2-7 TRBV2 TRBD2 18 once TGTGCCAGCAGTGAAGATCTAGCGGGAGGTCCTTGGTCCTACGAGCAGTACTTC CASSEDLAGGPWSYEQYF
TRBJ1-5 TRBV19 NA 12 NA TGTGCCAGTAGTTGGCCACAGCAGCCCCAGCATTTT CASSWPQQPQHF
TRBJ1-2 TRBV3-1/TRBV3-2 TRBD1 15 NA TGTGCCAGCAGCCAAGCCCAGGGGGCCCTCTATGGCTACACCTTC CASSQAQGALYGYTF
TRBJ1-2 TRBV28 NA 13 NA TGTGCCAGCAGTTTGGGGGCTGTCTATGGCTACACCTTC CASSLGAVYGYTF
TRBJ1-2 TRBV4-1 TRBD1 17 NA TGCGCCAGCAGCCAAGTGATGACAGGGCGAATGGGGCAGGGCTACACCTTC CASSQVMTGRMGQGYTF
TRBJ2-1 TRBV30 TRBD2 15 many TGTGCCTGGAGCGCCGACGGACTAGCCCACAATGAGCAGTTCTTC CAWSADGLAHNEQFF
TRBJ1-1 TRBV10-3 NA 15 NA TGTGCCATCAGTGAGTCCCCAGGGGCAGCGACTGAAGCTTTCTTT CAISESPGAATEAFF
TRBJ2-3 TRBV9 NA 15 NA TGTGCCAGCAGCGTAGCCAACTACCCCACAGATACGCAGTATTTT CASSVANYPTDTQYF
TRBJ2-7 TRBV5-4 NA 16 NA TGTGCCAGCAGCTTGTGGACCGGGGGGCGCGGATACGAGCAGTACTTC CASSLWTGGRGYEQYF
TRBJ1-1 TRBV5-1 NA 14 NA TGCGCCAGCAGCTTGGTACCAGGGAACACTGAAGCTTTCTTT CASSLVPGNTEAFF
TRBJ2-1 TRBV11-3 TRBD1 17 NA TGTGCCAGCAGCCTCGAGGACAGGGGGCAAGCCTACAATGAGCAGTTCTTC CASSLEDRGQAYNEQFF
TRBJ1-1 TRBV2 TRBD1 14 NA TGTGCCAGCAGTACCGGGACAGGGCTGTTCCGAGCTTTCTTT CASSTGTGLFRAFF
TRBJ2-4 TRBV28 TRBD1 14 NA TGTGCCAGCAGTCCCCCCGACAGGGCAAACATTCAGTACTTC CASSPPDRANIQYF
TRBJ2-7 TRBV14 NA 15 once TGTGCCAGCAGCCATGGCGAAGGGACTTTCTACGAGCAGTACTTC CASSHGEGTFYEQYF
TRBJ2-7 TRBV30 TRBD2 12 NA TGTGCCTGGACTACTAGCGGTTACGAGCAGTACTTC CAWTTSGYEQYF
TRBJ2-5 TRBV5-6 NA 16 NA TGTGCCAGCAGCTCTACTAGAGAACTCAACCAAGAGACCCAGTACTTC CASSSTRELNQETQYF
TRBJ1-1 TRBV7-8 TRBD1 16 NA TGTGCCAGCAGCTCCGACAGGGGGCTGGGGAACACTGAAGCTTTCTTT CASSSDRGLGNTEAFF
TRBJ2-1 TRBV27 TRBD2 14 NA TGTGCCAGCAGTTTGCGGGAGGGCCTTGGAGAGCAGTTCTTC CASSLREGLGEQFF
TRBJ2-1 TRBV9 TRBD2 16 NA TGTGCCAGCAGCGTAATCCCGGGAGGGGGGTACAATGAGCAGTTCTTC CASSVIPGGGYNEQFF
TRBJ1-1 TRBV18 NA 13 NA TGTGCCAGCTTCCCCACAGCTAACACTGAAGCTTTCTTT CASFPTANTEAFF
TRBJ1-4 TRBV5-5 TRBD1 15 few TGTGCCAGCAGCTTGACTGGGGACAGGAGCGAGAAACTGTTTTTT CASSLTGDRSEKLFF
TRBJ2-1 TRBV7-2 NA 15 NA TGTGCCAGCAGCGTCCCCCGTAGCTCCTACAATGAGCAGTTCTTC CASSVPRSSYNEQFF
TRBJ2-1 TRBV14 NA 16 NA TGTGCCAGCAGCCAAGTGTCGGGAAACCCCTACAATGAGCAGTTCTTC CASSQVSGNPYNEQFF
TRBJ2-3 TRBV7-2 NA 16 NA TGTGCCAGCAGCTTACAGGGGGGACCAAGCACAGATACGCAGTATTTT CASSLQGGPSTDTQYF
TRBJ2-7 TRBV27 TRBD1 18 NA TGTGCCAGCAGTTCCCGGGACAGAGGCTTAACACTCGGCTACGAGCAGTACTTC CASSSRDRGLTLGYEQYF
TRBJ2-5 TRBV6-1 TRBD1 15 NA TGTGCCAGCAGTGAAAACAGGGGGCTTCGCGAGACCCAGTACTTC CASSENRGLRETQYF
TRBJ2-3 TRBV5-4 NA 15 NA TGTGCCAGCAGCTTTGGAGCAGATAGCACAGATACGCAGTATTTT CASSFGADSTDTQYF
TRBJ1-5 TRBV9 NA 16 NA TGTGCCAGCAGCGTATCGCCAGACCGGGGCAATCAGCCCCAGCATTTT CASSVSPDRGNQPQHF
TRBJ2-5 TRBV27 NA 14 few TGTGCCAGCAGTTTAGGGCAGCAGCAAGAGACCCAGTACTTC CASSLGQQQETQYF
TRBJ2-2 TRBV29-1 NA 14 many TGCAGCGTTGGATTCCAGGGCAACACCGGGGAGCTGTTTTTT CSVGFQGNTGELFF
TRBJ2-7 TRBV4-3 NA 15 NA TGCGCCAGCAGCCAAGAAACGGGGTTTTATTACGAGCAGTACTTC CASSQETGFYYEQYF
TRBJ2-1 TRBV7-3 TRBD2 16 NA TGTGCCAGCAGCTCCTGGGGACTAGCGGGACCCAATGAGCAGTTCTTC CASSSWGLAGPNEQFF
TRBJ2-7 TRBV3-1/TRBV3-2 NA 16 NA TGTGCCAGCAGCCAACGGTCAACCATCTTCTCCTACGAGCAGTACTTC CASSQRSTIFSYEQYF